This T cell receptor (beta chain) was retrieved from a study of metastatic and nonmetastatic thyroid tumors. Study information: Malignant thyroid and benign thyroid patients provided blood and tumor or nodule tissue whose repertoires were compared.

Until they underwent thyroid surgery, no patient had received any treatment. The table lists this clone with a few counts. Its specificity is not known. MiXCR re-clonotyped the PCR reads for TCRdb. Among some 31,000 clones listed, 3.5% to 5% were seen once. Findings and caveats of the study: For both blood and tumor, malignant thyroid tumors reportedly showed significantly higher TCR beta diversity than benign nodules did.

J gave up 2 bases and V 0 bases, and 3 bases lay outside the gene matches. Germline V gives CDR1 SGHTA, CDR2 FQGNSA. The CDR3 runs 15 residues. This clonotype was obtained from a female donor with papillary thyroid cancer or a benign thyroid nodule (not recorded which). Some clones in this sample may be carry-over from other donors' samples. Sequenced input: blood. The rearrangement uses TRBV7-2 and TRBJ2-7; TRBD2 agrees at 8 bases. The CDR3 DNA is TGTGCCAGCAGCTTAGCGCTACTAGCGGCCTACGAGCAGTACTTC. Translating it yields CASSLALLAAYEQYF.